This T cell receptor beta chain came from a study of cytomegalovirus exposure and HLA in healthy donors. Study-wide context: Some 85 million unique TCRs from HLA-typed donors were held in an early data release.

Between the trimmed V and J ends, which lost 0 bases and 0 bases, there was a span of 13 bases. This CDR3 has 17 residues. The study ran its PCR with 60 Vbeta and 13 Jbeta primers. Assay: immunoSEQ multiplex PCR; the TCRdb copy retains only in-frame clones and omits some. This repertoire shows roughly 200,000 clones, around 83% found once; its top ten account for around 1.5%. The V and J genes are TRBV5-3 and TRBJ1-3, with D unclear. Being an ORF, TRBV5-3 has a function that is uncertain. Sequencing input: PBMCs. This receptor was identified in a man in his forties or fifties in good health and CMV-seronegative. CDR3 coding DNA: TGTGCCAGAAGCTTGGTGAGAGGGCGGCGCTCTGGAAACACCATATATTTT. Its protein product is CARSLVRGRRSGNTIYF.